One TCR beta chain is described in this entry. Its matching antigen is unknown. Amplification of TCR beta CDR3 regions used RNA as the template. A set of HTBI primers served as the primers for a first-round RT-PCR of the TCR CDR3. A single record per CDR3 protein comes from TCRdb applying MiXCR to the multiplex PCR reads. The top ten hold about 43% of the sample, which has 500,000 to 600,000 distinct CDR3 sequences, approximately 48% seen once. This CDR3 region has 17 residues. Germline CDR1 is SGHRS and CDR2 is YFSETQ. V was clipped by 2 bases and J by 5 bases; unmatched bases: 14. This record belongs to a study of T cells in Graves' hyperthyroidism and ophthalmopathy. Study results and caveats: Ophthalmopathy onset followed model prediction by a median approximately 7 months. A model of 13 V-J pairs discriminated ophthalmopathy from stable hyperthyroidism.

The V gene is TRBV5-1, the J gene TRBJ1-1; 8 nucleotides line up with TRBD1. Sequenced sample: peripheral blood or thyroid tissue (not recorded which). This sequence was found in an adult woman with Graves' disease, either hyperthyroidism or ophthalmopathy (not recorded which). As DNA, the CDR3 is TGCGCCAGCAGCTTAGGCACTATCGGACAGGGCAGGACTGAAGCTTTCTTT. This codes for CASSLGTIGQGRTEAFF.